This passage covers 16 T cell receptor beta chains from one sample sequenced in a study of T cells in women clearing cervical HPV infection. Measured with immunoSEQ multiplex PCR; TCRdb has only the in-frame clones, and not every one. Reported are 30,000 to 45,000 clones; the ten largest clones contain roughly 6%. Sequenced input: blood buffy coat. The receptors derive from a woman aged 18 to 75 with a cervical HPV16 infection that either progressed to CIN3+ or cleared (not recorded which).

As regards this clone: The same CDR3 can be traced to other DNA sequences in this sample. CDR3 bases read: TGTGCCAGCAGTTACTTCGGCGGGGGCATCAATGAG. This sequence encodes CASSYFGGGINE. The CDR3 in full is CASSYFGGGINEQFF. The V and J genes are TRBV6-2 or TRBV6-3 and TRBJ2-1, with a tentative D call TRBD2 (7 bases). The CDR3 end is not reached by the read, which stops 3 residues before it; the germline J gene fills it in. CDR3 length: 15 residues. Looked up from germline, CDR1 is MNHEY and CDR2 is SVGEGT. The germline V and J ends were trimmed by 1 base and 6 bases, with 13 bases remaining between them.

Concerning this clone: From the germline J gene comes the end of the CDR3, since the read stops 3 residues before it. The chain carries TRBV6-2 or TRBV6-3 and TRBJ2-7; 8 bases fit TRBD1. Germline V gives CDR1 MNHEY, CDR2 SVGEGT. The CDR3 extends over 12 amino acids. V dropped 7 bases and J dropped 5; count of bases not matched to a gene: 4. The CDR3 bases that were read are TGTGCCAGCACGCGGACAGGGAACGAG. Protein product: CASTRTGNE. The complete CDR3 reads CASTRTGNEQYF.

As regards this clone: Read sequence stops 3 residues before the CDR3 end, and the germline J gene provides the missing end. This chain connects TRBV18 to TRBJ2-3, with 8 bases aligning to TRBD1. There are 14 residues in the CDR3. Germline lookup yields CDR1 KGHSH and CDR2 LQKENI. CDR3 amino acids: CASSPETGEETQYF. CDR3 DNA (partial): TGTGCCAGCTCACCAGAGACAGGGGAAGAGACG.

Turning to this clone: The DNA ends 3 residues before the CDR3 does, and the rest of the CDR3 is filled in from the germline J gene. The rearrangement links TRBV11-3 to TRBJ1-6; D is uncertain. There are 13 residues in the CDR3. Germline CDR1 and CDR2: SGHNT and YENEEA. V lost 1 base and J lost 8, with 6 bases in between. The CDR3 sequence is CASSLVQDSPLHF. Incomplete CDR3 DNA: TGTGCCAGCAGCTTAGTTCAGGATTCACCC.

On this clone itself: Read data end 3 residues before the CDR3 end; the end is taken from the germline J gene. The chain has TRBV5-1 and TRBJ2-1; 9 nucleotides agree with TRBD2. Germline V gene lookup returns CDR1 SGHRS and CDR2 YFSETQ. V lost 4 bases, J lost 6 bases, and 5 bases stayed unmatched. This CDR3 has 14 residues. The sequenced part of the CDR3 DNA is TGCGCCAGCAGCCCGGGGACTAGCCCCAATGAG. It translates to CASSPGTSPNE. The CDR3 in full is CASSPGTSPNEQFF.

Regarding this clone: The CDR3 extends 3 residues past the end of the read, so its final part is completed from the germline J gene. The chain joins TRBV5-1 to TRBJ1-1; TRBD1 might be the D (6 bases). The CDR3 is 15 residues long. Germline CDR1 and CDR2: SGHRS and YFSETQ. Trimming shortened V by 0 bases and J by 5 bases, and 14 bases separated the two germline ends. CDR3: CASSLGPGELTEAFF. The covered CDR3 bases are TGCGCCAGCAGCTTGGGTCCAGGGGAATTAACTGAA.

In the case of this clone: Read sequence stops 3 residues before the CDR3 end, and the germline J gene provides the missing end. The J gene is TRBJ2-1, the V gene TRBV7-3; 9 bases are shared with TRBD2. Germline V gives CDR1 SGHTA, CDR2 FQGTGA. Losses at the gene ends were 1 base for V and 8 bases for J; bases not matched to a gene: 6. The CDR3 runs 15 residues. The sequenced part of the CDR3 DNA is TGTGCCAGCAGCTTAAGGCGGGGGGGCGTGGATGAG. It translates to CASSLRRGGVDE. The full CDR3 sequence reads CASSLRRGGVDEQFF. The full variable domain, completed using reference TRBV7-3 and TRBJ2-1, is GAGVSQTPSNKVTEKGKYVELRCDPISGHTALYWYRQSLGQGPEFLIYFQGTGAADDSGLPNDRFFAVRPEGSVSTLKIQRTERGDSAVYLCASSLRRGGVDEQFFGPGTRLTVL.

Details on this clone: The read terminates 3 residues ahead of where the CDR3 ends, so the germline J gene completes it. The chain links TRBV6-2 or TRBV6-3 to TRBJ2-1, with D tentatively TRBD2 (7 bases). V dropped 5 bases and J dropped 6 bases, with 20 bases sitting between them. This CDR3 is 16 amino acids long. Per germline, CDR1 MNHEY and CDR2 SVGEGT. This CDR3 is CASSSYLGGGGNEQFF. The sequenced part of the CDR3 DNA is TGTGCCAGCAGTAGTTACCTGGGGGGCGGGGGCAATGAG.

About this clone: The read halts 3 residues ahead of the CDR3 end, with the missing end drawn from the germline J gene. The chain combines TRBV19 with TRBJ1-2; 7 nucleotides match TRBD1. The CDR3 extends over 14 amino acids. Germline V lookup: CDR1 LNHDA, CDR2 SQIVND (reference sequence). Trimming removed 2 bases from V and 7 bases from J; junction bases left unmatched: 7. CDR3 amino acids: CASSIIQGMGGYTF. CDR3 DNA (partial): TGTGCCAGTAGTATAATACAGGGGATGGGTGGC.

In regard to this clone: The CDR3 is cut off 3 residues early in the read; its end comes from the germline J gene. The chain recombines TRBV29-1 with TRBJ2-3, with D tentatively TRBD1 (6 bases). The CDR3 has 13 residues. Germline V gene sequence: CDR1 SQVTM, CDR2 ANQGSEA. The CDR3 bases that were read are TGCAGCGTCGCATGGACAGACCAAGAGACG. Protein: CSVAWTDQET. The entire CDR3 protein is CSVAWTDQETQYF.

Note on this clone: The sequence runs out 3 residues before the end of the CDR3; the remainder is reconstructed from the germline J gene. The chain joins TRBV7-2 to TRBJ2-5; D is perhaps TRBD1 (6 bases). V lost 5 bases, J lost 2 bases, and 12 bases lay in between. This CDR3 has 14 amino acids. CDR1 and CDR2 (germline): SGHTA, FQGNSA. The CDR3 loop reads CASSITTGQETQYF. CDR3 DNA (partial): TGTGCCAGCAGCATAACTACAGGGCAAGAGACC.

A remark on this clone: The read stops 3 residues short of the end of the CDR3; the missing end is completed from the germline J gene. This chain uses TRBV7-2 with TRBJ1-1, with D perhaps matching TRBD1 (5 bases). Looked up from germline, CDR1 is SGHTA and CDR2 is FQGNSA. The CDR3 covers 13 residues. V dropped 5 bases and J dropped 6 bases, with 13 bases sitting between them. The DNA read from the CDR3 is TGTGCCAGCAGCAGGGAAGGGGACTCTGAA. Translation: CASSREGDSE. The whole CDR3 is CASSREGDSEAFF. Variable domain in full (rest from reference TRBV7-2 and TRBJ1-1): GAGVSQSPSNKVTEKGKDVELRCDPISGHTALYWYRQSLGQGLEFLIYFQGNSAPDKSGLPSDRFSAERTGGSVSTLTIQRTQQEDSAVYLCASSREGDSEAFFGQGTRLTVV.

With respect to this clone: Read data end 3 residues before the CDR3 end; the end is taken from the germline J gene. J is TRBJ1-2 and V is TRBV5-1; no clear D. CDR1 is SGHRS and CDR2 is YFSETQ in the germline V gene. The V end lost 0 bases, the J end lost 0 bases, and 21 bases lay between the germline ends. The CDR3 runs to 19 residues. The CDR3 is CASSLARGESNPANYGYTF. The sequenced CDR3 bases are TGCGCCAGCAGCTTGGCTCGCGGGGAATCAAATCCAGCTAACTATGGC.

Of note for this clone: Read data end 3 residues before the CDR3 end; the end is taken from the germline J gene. The rearrangement uses TRBV19 and TRBJ1-1, with D tentatively TRBD1 (5 bases). Trimming left V 3 bases short and J 6 bases short, with 8 bases between. Germline-derived CDR1 and CDR2 are LNHDA and SQIVND (reference sequence). The CDR3 has 12 residues. The CDR3 bases that were read are TGTGCCAGTAGTATTGCGGGGGCTGAA. It codes for CASSIAGAE. Given in full, the CDR3 is CASSIAGAEAFF.

Points on this clone: The CDR3 end falls 3 residues outside the read, so it is completed with the germline J gene. The chain combines TRBV5-4 with TRBJ1-1, with 11 positions matching TRBD1. V shed 0 bases, J shed 6 bases, and the junction held 4 bases outside the gene matches. The CDR3 sequence is 15 residues long. Germline CDR1 reads SGHNT; CDR2 reads YYREEE (reference sequence). CDR3 bases read: TGTGCCAGCAGCTTGGCCGGACAGGGGGCATCTGAA. It codes for CASSLAGQGASE. The CDR3 as a whole reads CASSLAGQGASEAFF.

In the case of this clone: The read falls 3 residues short of the CDR3 end, and the missing part is taken from the germline J gene. V gene TRBV2 combines with J gene TRBJ2-7, with 8 bases matching TRBD2. This CDR3 contains 15 residues. V gave up 4 bases and J gave up 2 bases; unmatched junction bases: 7. CDR1 and CDR2 (germline): SNHLY, FYNNEI. CDR3 DNA, as far as it was read: TGTGCCAGCAGTGCTCCGCGGGAGGATCCCTACGAG. The encoded protein is CASSAPREDPYE. In full, the CDR3 reads CASSAPREDPYEQYF. The complete variable domain, with remaining parts taken from reference TRBV2 and TRBJ2-7, reads EPEVTQTPSHQVTQMGQEVILRCVPISNHLYFYWYRQILGQKVEFLVSFYNNEISEKSEIFDDQFSVERPDGSNFTLKIRSTKLEDSAMYFCASSAPREDPYEQYFGPGTRLTVT.